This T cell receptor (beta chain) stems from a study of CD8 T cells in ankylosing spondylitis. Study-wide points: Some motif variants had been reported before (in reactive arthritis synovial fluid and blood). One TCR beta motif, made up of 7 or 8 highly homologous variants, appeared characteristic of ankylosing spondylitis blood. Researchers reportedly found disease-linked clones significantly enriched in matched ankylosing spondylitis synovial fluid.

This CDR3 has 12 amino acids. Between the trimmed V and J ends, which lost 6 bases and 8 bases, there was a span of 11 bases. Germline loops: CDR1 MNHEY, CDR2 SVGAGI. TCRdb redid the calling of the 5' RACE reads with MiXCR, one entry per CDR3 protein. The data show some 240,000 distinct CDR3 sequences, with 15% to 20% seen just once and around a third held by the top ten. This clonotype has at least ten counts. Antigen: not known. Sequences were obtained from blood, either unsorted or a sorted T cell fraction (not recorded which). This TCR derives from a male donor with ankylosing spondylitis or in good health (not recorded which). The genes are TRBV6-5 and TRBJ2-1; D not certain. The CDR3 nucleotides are TGTGCCAGCAGGGGCCCGCTCGATGAGCAGTTCTTC. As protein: CASRGPLDEQFF.